Below, 16 T cell receptor beta chains from the same sample are listed, as sequenced in a study of cytomegalovirus exposure and HLA in healthy donors. Primers: 60 Vbeta forward and 13 Jbeta reverse. Profiled with immunoSEQ multiplex PCR; TCRdb holds only in-frame clones, not every one. Among 100,000 or so clones listed, 65% to 85% were seen once. The source material was PBMCs. These receptors were collected from a male donor in good health and CMV-seronegative.

This chain connects TRBV6-5 to TRBJ2-1, with 9 positions matching TRBD2. Germline V CDR1 and CDR2: MNHEY, SVGAGI. This CDR3 contains 15 residues. Losses at the gene ends were 10 bases for V and 1 base for J; bases not matched to a gene: 8. The CDR3 loop is CATKEAGGSYNEQFF. The CDR3 coding sequence is TGTGCCACCAAAGAGGCGGGAGGGTCCTACAATGAGCAGTTCTTC.

The chain combines TRBV6-4 with TRBJ2-2; perhaps TRBD1 as D (5 bases). This CDR3 is 13 amino acids long. V lost 6 bases and J 6 bases, leaving 11 bases between the germline ends. Germline assignment: CDR1 MRHNA and CDR2 SNTAGT. CDR3 nucleotides: TGTGCCAGCAGCCTACAGGTTCCCGGGGAGCTGTTTTTT. Its protein product is CASSLQVPGELFF.

This clone appeared a single time. This sequence joins TRBV7-9 and TRBJ1-1, with D perhaps matching TRBD1 (5 bases). Germline lookup yields CDR1 SEHNR and CDR2 FQNEAQ (reference sequence). Deletions cut 5 bases from V and 2 bases from J, with 12 bases between. The CDR3 runs to 14 residues. The CDR3 sequence is CASSAQGSNTEAFF. For the CDR3, the DNA is TGTGCCAGCAGCGCCCAGGGCTCTAACACTGAAGCTTTCTTT.

Regarding this clone: The germline gene is not matched at one end of the junction; a read error may be the cause. The chain has TRBV7-9 and TRBJ1-1; 8 bases match TRBD1. From germline, CDR1 is SEHNR and CDR2 FQNEAQ (reference sequence). This CDR3 has 14 amino acids. The CDR3 DNA reads TGTTCCAGCAGCTTTACAGGGGGGAGCACTGAAGCTTTCTTT. It codes for CSSSFTGGSTEAFF.

The chain couples TRBV28 to TRBJ2-4, with 8 bases fitting TRBD1. The CDR3 has 16 residues. Germline CDR1 and CDR2: MDHEN and SYDVKM. V lost 5 bases to trimming and J lost 5 bases; unmatched junction nucleotides: 11. The CDR3 loop is CASSRLQGVRENIQYF. The CDR3 nucleotides read TGTGCCAGCAGTCGCCTACAGGGGGTCCGCGAAAACATTCAGTACTTC.

This clone was detected only a few times. This sample includes further DNA sequences coding for the same CDR3. The V and J genes are TRBV6-1 and TRBJ2-5, with D perhaps matching TRBD1 (5 bases). Between the trimmed V and J ends, which lost 6 bases and 4 bases, there was a span of 12 bases. The CDR3 loop spans 13 amino acids. Looked up from germline, CDR1 is MNHNS and CDR2 is SASEGT. The CDR3 loop is CASRGRVGETQYF. In DNA form, the CDR3 reads TGTGCCAGCAGGGGCAGGGTAGGAGAGACCCAGTACTTC.

This chain uses TRBV2 with TRBJ2-1; D perhaps matches TRBD2 (5 bases). The germline V gene encodes CDR1 SNHLY and CDR2 FYNNEI. This CDR3 spans 15 amino acids. Trimming stripped 6 bases from V and 3 bases from J, with 15 bases between. Written as DNA, the CDR3 is TGTGCCAGCAGCCGAAATAGCGTAAGCTACAATGAGCAGTTCTTC. Translated: CASSRNSVSYNEQFF.

The chain carries TRBV19 and TRBJ2-5; a possible D gene is TRBD1 (6 bases). CDR3 length: 14 amino acids. The germline V and J ends were trimmed by 6 bases and 5 bases, with 16 bases remaining between them. CDR1 and CDR2 from the germline V gene are LNHDA and SQIVND (reference sequence). For the CDR3, the DNA is TGTGCCAGTAGCGCAACAGGGCTAGGCGAGACCCAGTACTTC. This gives the protein CASSATGLGETQYF.

This clone was seen many times. The chain uses TRBV6-6 and TRBJ1-3; unclear D gene. This CDR3 spans 15 amino acids. Germline lookup yields CDR1 MNHNY and CDR2 SVGAGI (reference sequence). Trimming stripped 3 bases from V and 0 bases from J, with 9 bases between. The CDR3 DNA follows: TGTGCCAGCAGTTATGAGGGCAGCTCTGGAAACACCATATATTTT. Translation: CASSYEGSSGNTIYF.

This sequence joins TRBV7-3 and TRBJ1-1; D is unclear. Trimming shortened V by 4 bases and J by 5 bases, and 11 bases separated the two germline ends. CDR1 and CDR2 (germline): SGHTA, FQGTGA. The CDR3 has 13 amino acids. The CDR3 DNA reads TGTGCCAGCAGCTCCACAGTACAAACTGAAGCTTTCTTT. It translates to CASSSTVQTEAFF.

The rearrangement uses TRBV20-1 and TRBJ2-7; the D is unclear. Germline V gene data show CDR1 as DFQATT and CDR2 as SNEGSKA (reference sequence). The V and J ends lost 0 bases and 6 bases respectively, with 6 bases between them. The CDR3 is 11 residues long. CDR3 in DNA: TGCAGTGCTAGAGATAGAGCCGAGCAGTACTTC. Translation: CSARDRAEQYF.

Only one count was recorded for this clone. The rearrangement links TRBV5-6 to TRBJ1-5; D ambiguous. This CDR3 comprises 15 residues. CDR1 SGHDT and CDR2 YYEEEE come from the germline V gene. V was cut by 3 bases and J by 2 bases, with 12 bases left in between. The CDR3 DNA sequence: TGTGCCAGCAGCTCTAGCGAGTACGGCAATCAGCCCCAGCATTTT. It is translated as CASSSSEYGNQPQHF. Full variable domain (remainder filled in from reference TRBV5-6 and TRBJ1-5): DAGVTQSPTHLIKTRGQQVTLRCSPKSGHDTVSWYQQALGQGPQFIFQYYEEEERQRGNFPDRFSGHQFPNYSSELNVNALLLGDSALYLCASSSSEYGNQPQHFGDGTRLSIL.

V is TRBV6-6 and J is TRBJ1-6, with 7 positions matching TRBD1. The CDR3 has 15 amino acids. The ends lost 2 bases at V and 7 bases at J; junction bases unmatched: 5. Germline CDR1 MNHNY, CDR2 SVGAGI (reference sequence). CDR3 nucleotides: TGTGCCAGCAGTTACGGGACAGCTAAGAATTCACCCCTCCACTTT. It translates to CASSYGTAKNSPLHF.

This clone was observed a handful of times. The CDR3 sequence is CASSPARGLPRETQYF. As DNA, the CDR3 is TGTGCCAGCAGCCCAGCCAGGGGGCTGCCCCGAGAGACCCAGTACTTC. The chain combines TRBV7-8 with TRBJ2-5; 8 bases align to TRBD1. The CDR3 runs to 16 residues. With 5 bases clipped from V and 4 bases from J, the junction kept 12 bases outside the gene matches. Germline V CDR1 and CDR2: SGHVS, FQNEAQ.

The genes are TRBV14 and TRBJ2-6; D remains unclear. From germline, CDR1 is SGHDN and CDR2 FVKESK. CDR3 length: 16 amino acids. V lost 3 bases to trimming and J lost 1 base, with 10 bases between them. CDR3 in amino acids: CASSHFHGSGANVLTF. CDR3 DNA: TGTGCCAGCAGCCATTTTCACGGTTCTGGGGCCAACGTCCTGACTTTC.

J is TRBJ2-3 and V is TRBV28; 8 positions agree with TRBD2. The germline gives CDR1 MDHEN, CDR2 SYDVKM. There are 16 residues in the CDR3. V was clipped by 6 bases and J by 0 bases; unmatched bases: 8. The CDR3, as DNA: TGTGCCAGCAGAACCTCTAGCGGGTTTAGCACAGATACGCAGTATTTT. Amino acid sequence: CASRTSSGFSTDTQYF.